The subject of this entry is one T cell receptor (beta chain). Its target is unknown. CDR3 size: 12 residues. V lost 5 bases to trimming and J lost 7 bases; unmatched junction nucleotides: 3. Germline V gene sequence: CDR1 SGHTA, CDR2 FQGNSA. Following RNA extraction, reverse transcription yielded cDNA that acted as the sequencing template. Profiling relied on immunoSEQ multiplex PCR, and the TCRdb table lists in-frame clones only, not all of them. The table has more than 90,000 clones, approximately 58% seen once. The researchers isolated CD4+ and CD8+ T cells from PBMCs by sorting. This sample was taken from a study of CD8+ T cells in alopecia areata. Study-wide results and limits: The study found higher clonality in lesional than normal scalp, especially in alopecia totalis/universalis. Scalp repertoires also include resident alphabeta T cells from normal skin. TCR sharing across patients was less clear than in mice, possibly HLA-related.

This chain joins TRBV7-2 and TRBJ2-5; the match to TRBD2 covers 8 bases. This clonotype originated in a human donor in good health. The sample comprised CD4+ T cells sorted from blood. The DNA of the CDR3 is TGTGCCAGCAGCCGGGAGGGTGGGACCCAGTACTTC. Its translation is CASSREGGTQYF.